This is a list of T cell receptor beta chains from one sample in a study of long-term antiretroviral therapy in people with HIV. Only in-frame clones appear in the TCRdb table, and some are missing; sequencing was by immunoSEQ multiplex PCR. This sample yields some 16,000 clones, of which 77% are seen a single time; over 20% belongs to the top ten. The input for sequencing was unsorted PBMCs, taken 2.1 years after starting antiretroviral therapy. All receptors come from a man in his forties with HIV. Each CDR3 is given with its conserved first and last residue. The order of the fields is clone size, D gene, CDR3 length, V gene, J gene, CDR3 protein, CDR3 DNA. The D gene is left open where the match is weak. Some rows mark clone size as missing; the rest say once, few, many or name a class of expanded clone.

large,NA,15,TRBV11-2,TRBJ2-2,CASSLAGWDTGELFF,TGTGCCAGCAGCTTAGCAGGGTGGGACACCGGGGAGCTGTTTTTT
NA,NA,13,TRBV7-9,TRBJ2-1,CASSYRDYNEQFF,TGTGCCAGCAGTTACAGGGATTACAATGAGCAGTTCTTC
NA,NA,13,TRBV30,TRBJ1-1,CAWGWTVNTEAFF,TGTGCCTGGGGATGGACGGTGAACACTGAAGCTTTCTTT
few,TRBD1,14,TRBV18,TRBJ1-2,CASSSDRGVYGYTF,TGTGCCAGCTCGTCGGACAGGGGGGTCTATGGCTACACCTTC
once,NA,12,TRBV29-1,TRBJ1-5,CSVGTDNQPQHF,TGCAGCGTGGGGACTGACAATCAGCCCCAGCATTTT
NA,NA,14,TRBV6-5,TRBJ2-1,CASSYSWGYNEQFF,TGTGCCAGCAGTTACTCGTGGGGGTACAATGAGCAGTTCTTC
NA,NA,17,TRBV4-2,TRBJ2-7,CASSQDSLGVGFYEQYF,TGTGCCAGCAGCCAAGATAGTTTAGGGGTGGGATTCTACGAGCAGTACTTC
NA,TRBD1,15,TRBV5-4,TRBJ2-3,CASSARDRGADTQYF,TGTGCCAGCAGCGCCCGGGACAGGGGCGCAGATACGCAGTATTTT
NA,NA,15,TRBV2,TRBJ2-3,CASKVGGVRTDTQYF,TGTGCCAGCAAAGTCGGCGGGGTGCGCACAGATACGCAGTATTTT
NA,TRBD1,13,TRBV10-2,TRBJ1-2,CASTKTGYYGYTF,TGCGCCAGCACCAAGACAGGGTACTATGGCTACACCTTC
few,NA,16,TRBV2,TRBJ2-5,CARGLRDPSSSETQYF,TGTGCCAGGGGTCTCCGAGACCCCTCGTCTTCAGAGACCCAGTACTTC
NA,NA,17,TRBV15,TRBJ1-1,CATSRDSSGRVNTEAFF,TGTGCCACCAGCAGAGATTCGTCGGGCAGGGTGAACACTGAAGCTTTCTTT
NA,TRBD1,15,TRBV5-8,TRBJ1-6,CASSLDRGGNSPLHF,TGTGCCAGCAGCTTGGACAGGGGGGGGAATTCACCCCTCCACTTT
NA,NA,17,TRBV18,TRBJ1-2,CASSPPPPPPANYGYTF,TGTGCCAGCTCACCACCGCCCCCGCCCCCCGCGAACTATGGCTACACCTTC
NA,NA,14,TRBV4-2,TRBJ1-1,CASSQGGGYTEAFF,TGTGCCAGCAGCCAAGGGGGTGGGTACACTGAAGCTTTCTTT
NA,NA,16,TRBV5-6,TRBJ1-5,CASSLAGWEENQPQHF,TGTGCCAGCAGCTTGGCCGGCTGGGAGGAAAATCAGCCCCAGCATTTT
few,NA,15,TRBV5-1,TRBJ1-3,CASGDRDLSGNTIYF,TGCGCCAGCGGGGATCGGGACCTCTCTGGAAACACCATATATTTT
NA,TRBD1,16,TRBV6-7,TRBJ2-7,CASLVEYRDSSYEQYF,TGTGCCAGCCTAGTTGAATACCGGGACAGCTCCTACGAGCAGTACTTC
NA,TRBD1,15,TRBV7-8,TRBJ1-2,CASRPRTGGNYGYTF,TGTGCCAGCAGACCCCGGACAGGGGGCAACTATGGCTACACCTTC
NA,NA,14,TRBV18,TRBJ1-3,CASNSPGNGNTIYF,TGTGCCAGCAACTCTCCAGGGAACGGAAACACCATATATTTT
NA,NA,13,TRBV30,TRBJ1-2,CAWSPGLNYGYTF,TGTGCCTGGTCCCCGGGATTAAACTATGGCTACACCTTC
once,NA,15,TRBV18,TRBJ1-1,CASSPLRQVSTEAFF,TGTGCCAGCTCCCCGCTTCGCCAGGTGAGCACTGAAGCTTTCTTT